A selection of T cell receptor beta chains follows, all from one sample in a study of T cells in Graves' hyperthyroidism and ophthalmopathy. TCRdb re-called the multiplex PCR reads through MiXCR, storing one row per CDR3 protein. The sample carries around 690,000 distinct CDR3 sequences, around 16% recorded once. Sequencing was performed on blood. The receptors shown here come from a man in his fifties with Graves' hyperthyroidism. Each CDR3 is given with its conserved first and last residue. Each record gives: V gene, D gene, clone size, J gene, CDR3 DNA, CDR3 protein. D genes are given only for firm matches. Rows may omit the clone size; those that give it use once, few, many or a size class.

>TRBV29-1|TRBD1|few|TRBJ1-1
TGCAGCGTTTCCCGGGACAGTGAAGCTTTCTTT
CSVSRDSEAFF
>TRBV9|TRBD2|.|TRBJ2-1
TGTGCCAGCAGCGTAGGTAGCGGGGGTTCCTACAATGAGCAGTTCTTC
CASSVGSGGSYNEQFF
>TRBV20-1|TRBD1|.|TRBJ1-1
TGCAGTGCTAGACGACCAGACAGGGGGAACACTGAAGCTTTCTTT
CSARRPDRGNTEAFF
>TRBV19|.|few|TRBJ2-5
TGTGCCAGTAGTATAGAGCTGGCACAAGAGACCCAGTACTTC
CASSIELAQETQYF
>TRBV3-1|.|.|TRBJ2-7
TGTGCCAGCAGCGAACCGATTACCTACGAGCAGTACTTC
CASSEPITYEQYF
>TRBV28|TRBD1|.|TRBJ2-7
TGTGCCAGCAGATACCAAGGGGGCCTGACCTACGAGCAGTACTTC
CASRYQGGLTYEQYF
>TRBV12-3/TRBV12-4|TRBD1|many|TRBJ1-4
TGTGCCAGCAGTTTAGGAGGGACAGCGGCCAAACTGTTTTTT
CASSLGGTAAKLFF
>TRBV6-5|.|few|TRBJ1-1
TGTGCCAGCAGTTTCAGGGATGTCACTGAAGCTTTCTTT
CASSFRDVTEAFF
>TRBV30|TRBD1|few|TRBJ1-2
TGTGCCTGGAGTGTAGGGACAGTCGACGGTGATGGCTACACCTTC
CAWSVGTVDGDGYTF
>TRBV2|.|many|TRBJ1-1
TGTGCCAGCAGTGAATGGTCCAGAGAGAACACTGAAGCTTTCTTT
CASSEWSRENTEAFF
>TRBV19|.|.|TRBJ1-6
TGTGCCAGTAGTATCGGCGGGGTTAATTCACCCCTCCACTTT
CASSIGGVNSPLHF
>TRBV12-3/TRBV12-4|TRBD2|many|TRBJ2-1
TGTGCCATTTCAAGGCGGGAGGGAAAAAATGAGCAGTTCTTC
CAISRREGKNEQFF
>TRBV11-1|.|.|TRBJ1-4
TGTGCCAGCAGCTTAGCGGCGGGAGCAAAACTGTTTTTT
CASSLAAGAKLFF
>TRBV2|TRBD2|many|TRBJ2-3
TGTGCCAGCGGGACTAGCGGGATTAGCACAGATACGCAGTATTTT
CASGTSGISTDTQYF
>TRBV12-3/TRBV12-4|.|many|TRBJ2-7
TGTGCCAGCAGTCCCTCATCGGGATTCGAGCAGTACTTC
CASSPSSGFEQYF
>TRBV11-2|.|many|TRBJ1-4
TGTGCCAGCAGCTTAGATCGGGGGGGACGGAGTTGGGGCCCAACTAATGAAAAACTGTTTTTT
CASSLDRGGRSWGPTNEKLFF
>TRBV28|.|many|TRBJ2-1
TGTGCCAGCAGACCTACCGGGGGACTTACCTACAATGAGCAGTTCTTC
CASRPTGGLTYNEQFF
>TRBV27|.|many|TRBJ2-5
TGTGCCAGCAGGGGGGGCGGGATGGGGGAAGAGACCCAGTACTTC
CASRGGGMGEETQYF
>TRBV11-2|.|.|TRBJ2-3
TGTGCCGGCAGCTTGGCTGGTACGCAGTATTTT
CAGSLAGTQYF
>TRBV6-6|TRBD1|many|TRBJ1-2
TGTGCCAGCAGTTACAACAGGGGACATAGAACACGGCGAAGTTCCTATGGCTACACCTTC
CASSYNRGHRTRRSSYGYTF
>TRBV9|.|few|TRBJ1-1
TGTGCCAGCAGCGTATCCGCTGAGACGAACACTGAAGCTTTCTTT
CASSVSAETNTEAFF
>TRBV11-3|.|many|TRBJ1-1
TGTGCCAGCAGCTTTTTATCTAACACTGAAGCTTTCTTT
CASSFLSNTEAFF
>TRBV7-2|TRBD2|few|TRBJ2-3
TGTGCCAGCAGCCGAACCGGGACTAGCGGGGGGCTGGATACGCAGTATTTT
CASSRTGTSGGLDTQYF
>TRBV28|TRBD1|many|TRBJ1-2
TGTGCCAGCAGTTTACGGGACAGGGGGGTCACCTTC
CASSLRDRGVTF
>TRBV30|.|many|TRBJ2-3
TGTGCCTGGAGTGACAGTTACATAGTGGATACGCAGTATTTT
CAWSDSYIVDTQYF
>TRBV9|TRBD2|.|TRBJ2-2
TGTGCCAGCAGCGGTACTAGCGGGGGATTGAACACCGGGGAGCTGTTTTTT
CASSGTSGGLNTGELFF
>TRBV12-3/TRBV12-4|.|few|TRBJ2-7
TGTGCCAGCAGTTTAGGCGACCCGCAGTACTTC
CASSLGDPQYF
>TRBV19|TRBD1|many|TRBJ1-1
TGTGCCAGTAGTATATCCGGGGCAGGGGGCTTGTACACTGAAGCTTTCTTT
CASSISGAGGLYTEAFF
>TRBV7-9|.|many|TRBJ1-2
TGTGCCAGCAGCCTTCCTACAGGGAATGGCTACACCTTC
CASSLPTGNGYTF
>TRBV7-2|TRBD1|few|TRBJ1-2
TGTGCCAGCAGCTTTTCCGGGACAGGGCTCTATGGCTACACCTTC
CASSFSGTGLYGYTF
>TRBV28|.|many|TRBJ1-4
TGTGCCAGCAGTTTCCCCGGAGCCAGTGAAAAACTGTTTTTT
CASSFPGASEKLFF
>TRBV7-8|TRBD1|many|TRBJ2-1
TGTGCCAGCAGACCTAGACAGGGGGGGTTCTACAATGAGCAGTTCTTC
CASRPRQGGFYNEQFF
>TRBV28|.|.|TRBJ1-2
TGTGCCAGCCTCACACCGGGGGGCTATGGCTACACCTTC
CASLTPGGYGYTF
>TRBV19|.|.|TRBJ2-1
TGTGCCAGTAGAGGGAGTTTAGGGGGTTACAATGAGCAGTTCTTC
CASRGSLGGYNEQFF
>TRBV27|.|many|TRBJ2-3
TGTGCCAGCAGTTTAGGCGAGACTTGGGGGTGGGATACGCAGTATTTT
CASSLGETWGWDTQYF
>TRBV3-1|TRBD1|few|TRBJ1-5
TGTGCCAGCAGCCAACATAGAGGGACAGGGAATCAGCCCCAGCATTTT
CASSQHRGTGNQPQHF
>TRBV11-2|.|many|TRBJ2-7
TGTGCCAGCAGCGGGGGACCCGACGAGCAGTACTTC
CASSGGPDEQYF
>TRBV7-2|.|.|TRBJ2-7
TGTGCCAGCAGCTTAGCAGACACCGAGCAGTACTTC
CASSLADTEQYF
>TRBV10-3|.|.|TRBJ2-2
TGTGCCATCAAAGGGGAAACAGGGAACACCGGGGAGCTGTTTTTT
CAIKGETGNTGELFF
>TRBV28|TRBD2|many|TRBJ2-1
TGTGCCAGCAGTTCATTATCGGGGGGTTCCTACAATGAGCAGTTCTTC
CASSSLSGGSYNEQFF
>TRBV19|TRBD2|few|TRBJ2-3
TGTGCCAGTAGACCTACTAGCGGGAGTAGGACAGATACGCAGTATTTT
CASRPTSGSRTDTQYF
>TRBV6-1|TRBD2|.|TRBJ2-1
TGTGCCAGCAGTGACCTGGCGGCTAGCGGCTACAATGAGCAGTTCTTC
CASSDLAASGYNEQFF
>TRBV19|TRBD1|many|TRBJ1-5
TGTGCCAGTGGACAGGGGATTGGCAATCAGCCCCAGCATTTT
CASGQGIGNQPQHF
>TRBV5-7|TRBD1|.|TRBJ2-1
TGTGCCAGCAGACCCTTTCCGGGACAGGGGCGTGATGAGCAGTTCTTC
CASRPFPGQGRDEQFF
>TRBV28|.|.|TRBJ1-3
TGTGCCAGCAGTCTCTCCGGGACAACAGGAAACACCATATATTTT
CASSLSGTTGNTIYF
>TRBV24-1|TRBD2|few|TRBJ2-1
TGTGCCACCAGTGATTGGACTAGCGGGAGAGTTGATGAGCAGTTCTTC
CATSDWTSGRVDEQFF
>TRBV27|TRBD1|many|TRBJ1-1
TGTGCCAGCAGTTTCCTTCCGACAGGGACAAGGACCGAAGCTTTCTTT
CASSFLPTGTRTEAFF
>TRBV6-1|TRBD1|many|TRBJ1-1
TGTGCCAGCACCCTTGGACAGGGAGTCACTGAAGCTTTCTTT
CASTLGQGVTEAFF